The 24 T cell receptor beta chains in this list originate from one sample, sequenced in a study of circulating CD8 cells and anti-PD-1 response in melanoma. TCR libraries were prepared from around 15 ng of total RNA with the QIAseq Immune Repertoire TCR panel. TCRdb used MiXCR to reprocess the reads, holding one entry per CDR3 protein. The repertoire holds roughly 1,100 distinct CDR3 sequences, roughly 9.8% seen once, with around 14% in the top ten. Live CD3+CD8+TCRalphabeta+ cells were sorted into four subsets by PD-1 and/or TIGIT. The sequenced sample was CD8+ T cells from PBMCs, obtained at baseline or after one month of anti-PD-1 therapy (not recorded which). These receptors were obtained from a human donor with melanoma.

By proportion, this clonotype is medium-sized. The rearrangement uses TRBV19 and TRBJ2-2; D may be TRBD1 (5 bases). The germline V and J ends were trimmed by 0 bases and 4 bases, with 12 bases remaining between them. The germline V gene has CDR1 LNHDA and CDR2 SQIVND (reference sequence). The CDR3 has 16 amino acids. Here the CDR3 DNA reads TGTGCCAGTAGTATAGATCTGACAGTGGGCACCGGGGAGCTGTTTTTT. Protein: CASSIDLTVGTGELFF.

Sample share makes this clonotype medium-sized. The chain is built from TRBV9 and TRBJ2-7, with D unclear. Germline V CDR1 and CDR2: SGDLS, YYNGEE. The CDR3 length is 14 residues. V lost 4 bases and J lost 0, with 11 bases in between. CDR3 nucleotides: TGTGCCAGCAGCCCTTATTCCGCCTCCTACGAGCAGTACTTC. This sequence encodes CASSPYSASYEQYF.

This clonotype ranks as medium-sized. V gene TRBV27 combines with J gene TRBJ2-3, with 10 bases that match TRBD2. V lost 5 bases, J lost 2 bases, and 10 bases stayed unmatched. CDR3 size: 17 residues. Germline-derived CDR1 and CDR2 are MNHEY and SMNVEV (reference sequence). The CDR3 DNA reads TGTGCCAGCAGTCCGCTACTAGCGGGACCCATCACAGATACGCAGTATTTT. The encoded protein is CASSPLLAGPITDTQYF.

Within the sample, this clonotype is large. This sequence joins TRBV27 and TRBJ1-1; D gene ambiguous. Germline CDR1 reads MNHEY; CDR2 reads SMNVEV (reference sequence). The CDR3 sequence is 12 residues long. V was shortened by 6 bases and J by 2 bases, with 7 bases between the two germline ends. The CDR3 reads CASREDNTEAFF. The CDR3 DNA follows: TGTGCCAGCAGGGAAGATAACACTGAAGCTTTCTTT.

By sample fraction, this clonotype is medium-sized. This chain uses TRBV4-2 with TRBJ1-2; tentatively, D is TRBD1 (5 bases). V was cut by 7 bases and J by 8 bases, with 23 bases left in between. The CDR3 has 15 residues. CDR1 and CDR2 from the germline V gene are LGHNA and YNFKEQ. The CDR3 DNA reads TGTGCCAGCACTAGGGAGGCTCTCCGGGGGGAGGGCTACACCTTC. This sequence encodes CASTREALRGEGYTF.

This clonotype is medium-sized in the sample. The CDR3 nucleotides read TGCGCCAGCAGTCAATCGGCCAGGGCAGGTTCCAATCAGCCCCAGCATTTT. Its translation is CASSQSARAGSNQPQHF. The chain combines TRBV23-1 with TRBJ1-5, with TRBD1 as a possible D gene (5 bases). TRBV23-1 is classed as an ORF, of uncertain function. Trimming cost V 0 bases and J 3 bases, with 15 bases left between them. The CDR3 runs to 17 residues.

By frequency in the sample, this clonotype is medium-sized. V usage is TRBV19 and J usage is TRBJ2-4; D unresolved. CDR3 length: 16 residues. V lost 3 bases, J lost 1 base, and 13 bases lay in between. The germline gives CDR1 LNHDA, CDR2 SQIVND (reference sequence). The CDR3 protein is CASSIFAGSAKNIQYF. The CDR3 DNA sequence: TGTGCCAGTAGTATCTTTGCCGGGTCGGCCAAAAACATTCAGTACTTC.

This clonotype was recorded only once. A read error may produce the germline difference seen at one junction end. The genes are TRBV13 and TRBJ2-7; D may correspond to TRBD1 or TRBD2 (5 bases each). Germline V lookup: CDR1 PRHDT, CDR2 FYEKMQ (reference sequence). The CDR3 length is 13 residues. CDR3 bases: TGTGCCAGCAGCAAACGGGGCGGCTACGAGCGGTACTTC. Its translation: CASSKRGGYERYF.

This clonotype was seen only a few times. V gene TRBV5-6 combines with J gene TRBJ2-1, with D unclear. The V gene's germline CDR1 is SGHDT and CDR2 YYEEEE. The CDR3 contains 15 residues. Trimming took off 0 bases at V and 4 bases at J, with 11 bases between the two ends. The CDR3 DNA sequence: TGTGCCAGCAGCTTGGCAACCGCGAGGTACAATGAGCAGTTCTTC. As protein: CASSLATARYNEQFF. The full variable domain, in which reference TRBV5-6 and TRBJ2-1 provide the parts outside the CDR3, is DAGVTQSPTHLIKTRGQQVTLRCSPKSGHDTVSWYQQALGQGPQFIFQYYEEEERQRGNFPDRFSGHQFPNYSSELNVNALLLGDSALYLCASSLATARYNEQFFGPGTRLTVL.

By share, this clonotype counts as medium-sized. The rearrangement joins TRBV6-5 to TRBJ1-2; 7 bases are shared with TRBD1. Germline V gives CDR1 MNHEY, CDR2 SVGAGI. This CDR3 spans 14 amino acids. The trim removed 5 bases at V and 8 bases at J, leaving 11 bases unmatched. In DNA form, the CDR3 reads TGTGCCAGCAGTACAGGACAGGTTGATTGGGGCTACACCTTC. It specifies CASSTGQVDWGYTF.

This clonotype is judged medium-sized. This rearrangement joins TRBV12-3 or TRBV12-4 to TRBJ2-3; D is undetermined. This CDR3 is built from 14 residues. V lost 1 base, J lost 3 bases, and 8 bases lay in between. In nucleotides, the CDR3 is TGTGCCAGCAGTTTAGATCCAGTGACAGATACGCAGTATTTT. Translating it yields CASSLDPVTDTQYF.

By frequency in the sample, this clonotype is medium-sized. This chain joins TRBV27 and TRBJ2-3; 8 bases align to TRBD2. V trimming: 5 bases; J trimming: 0 bases; junction bases outside the gene matches: 7. Germline V CDR1 and CDR2: MNHEY, SMNVEV (reference sequence). The CDR3 sequence is 16 residues long. The CDR3 sequence is CASSPLAGLSTDTQYF. CDR3 nucleotides: TGTGCCAGCAGTCCATTAGCGGGGCTGAGCACAGATACGCAGTATTTT.

There are a few counts of this clonotype. The chain uses TRBV13 and TRBJ2-5; 10 bases align to TRBD2. Unmatched junction bases numbered 9, after V lost 5 bases and J lost 3 bases. The length of the CDR3 is 16 residues. The germline V gene encodes CDR1 PRHDT and CDR2 FYEKMQ (reference sequence). Here the CDR3 DNA reads TGTGCCAGCAGCACCCGGACAAGCGGGGGGGAAGAGACCCAGTACTTC. Amino acid sequence: CASSTRTSGGEETQYF.

By share, this clonotype counts as medium-sized (0.01 to 0.1%). The chain employs TRBV19 and TRBJ1-5; D is perhaps TRBD1 (5 bases). The length of the CDR3 is 15 residues. The ends were cut back, 3 bases at V and 7 bases at J, with 16 bases in the middle. Germline CDR1 reads LNHDA; CDR2 reads SQIVND (reference sequence). The CDR3 DNA reads as TGTGCCAGTAGTATGCTCTTAGGGGAGGACCAGCCCCAGCATTTT. Translation gives CASSMLLGEDQPQHF.

In its sample, this clonotype ranks as medium-sized. DNA of the CDR3: TGTGCCAGCAGTGAATCATACACCATATATTTT. It specifies CASSESYTIYF. This chain connects TRBV25-1 to TRBJ1-3; no firm D call. The germline V gene encodes CDR1 MGHDK and CDR2 SYGVNS. The CDR3 runs 11 residues. V was clipped by 1 base and J by 8 bases, with 3 bases between them.

V is TRBV2 and J is TRBJ2-2; D ambiguous. Germline-derived CDR1 and CDR2 are SNHLY and FYNNEI. This CDR3 contains 14 residues. Trimming stripped 3 bases from V and 1 base from J, with 6 bases between. The CDR3 DNA follows: TGTGCCAGCAGTGAGAACGTGAACACCGGGGAGCTGTTTTTT. This codes for CASSENVNTGELFF.

Relative to its sample, this clonotype is medium-sized. In DNA form, the CDR3 reads TGTGCCTGGAGTGACGGGGGGCTGGGGAATGAGCAGTTCTTC. It codes for CAWSDGGLGNEQFF. The rearrangement links TRBV30 to TRBJ2-1, with D perhaps TRBD2 (7 bases). The V end lost 1 base, the J end lost 7 bases, and 14 bases lay between the germline ends. In germline, CDR1 is GTSNPN, CDR2 SVGIG (reference sequence). The CDR3 is made up of 14 amino acids.

V and J are TRBV11-2 and TRBJ1-1, with D possibly being TRBD1 (5 bases). V was pared by 4 bases and J by 3 bases, with 15 bases between. Germline CDR1 is SGHAT and CDR2 is FQNNGV. This CDR3 contains 15 residues. Here the CDR3 reads CASSSNLGGDTEAFF. The CDR3, as DNA: TGTGCCAGCAGCTCCAACTTGGGGGGGGACACTGAAGCTTTCTTT.

Note on this clonotype: A much bigger clone sits one base away, suggesting this may be a read error. This chain joins TRBV2 and TRBJ1-1, with TRBD1 matching 7 bases. Germline loops: CDR1 SNHLY, CDR2 FYNNEI. The CDR3 is 13 amino acids. CDR3 amino acids: CASWGGGNTEAFF. CDR3 nucleotides: TGTGCGAGCTGGGGAGGGGGCAACACTGAAGCTTTCTTT.

This clonotype is termed large. V is TRBV29-1 and J is TRBJ2-1; D unclear. The V gene's germline CDR1 is SQVTM and CDR2 ANQGSEA. V lost 8 bases to trimming and J lost 0 bases, with 11 bases between them. This CDR3 has 13 amino acids. The CDR3, as DNA: TGCAGCAGTCTTCAGCGCTCCTACAATGAGCAGTTCTTC. Amino acid sequence: CSSLQRSYNEQFF.

Of note for this clonotype: A read error may produce the germline difference seen at one junction end. The rearrangement links TRBV19 to TRBJ2-1, with D unclear. In germline, CDR1 is LNHDA, CDR2 SQIVND (reference sequence). The CDR3 is made up of 15 amino acids. CDR3 in amino acids: CASSIYSSSYNEQSF. Written as DNA, the CDR3 is TGTGCCAGTAGTATTTACAGCAGCTCCTACAATGAGCAGTCCTTC.

This clonotype turned up a few times. The chain employs TRBV5-1 and TRBJ1-2; D is perhaps TRBD1 (6 bases). The germline gives CDR1 SGHRS, CDR2 YFSETQ. The CDR3 consists of 14 residues. V gave up 0 bases and J gave up 2 bases, with 8 bases separating them. This CDR3 is CASSLDRANYGYTF. The CDR3 bases are TGCGCCAGCAGCTTGGACAGGGCAAACTATGGCTACACCTTC.

This clonotype ranks as medium-sized. The chain couples TRBV25-1 to TRBJ1-2, with 7 bases fitting TRBD1. V lost 4 bases, J lost 8 bases, and 13 bases stayed unmatched. The CDR3 spans 15 residues. From germline, CDR1 is MGHDK and CDR2 SYGVNS. In DNA form, the CDR3 reads TGTGCCAGCAGTGCTAGACAGGGCCAATCCGGCGGCTACACCTTC. Its translation: CASSARQGQSGGYTF.

This clonotype is classed as medium-sized. The chain couples TRBV19 to TRBJ2-3, with 8 positions matching TRBD2. The J segment lost 2 bases and the V segment lost 1 base, leaving 8 bases of the junction unmatched. Germline CDR1 and CDR2: LNHDA and SQIVND (reference sequence). This CDR3 region has 17 residues. The CDR3 region is CASSIVLSGASTDTQYF. The CDR3 nucleotides read TGTGCCAGTAGTATAGTCCTTAGCGGGGCCTCCACAGATACGCAGTATTTT.